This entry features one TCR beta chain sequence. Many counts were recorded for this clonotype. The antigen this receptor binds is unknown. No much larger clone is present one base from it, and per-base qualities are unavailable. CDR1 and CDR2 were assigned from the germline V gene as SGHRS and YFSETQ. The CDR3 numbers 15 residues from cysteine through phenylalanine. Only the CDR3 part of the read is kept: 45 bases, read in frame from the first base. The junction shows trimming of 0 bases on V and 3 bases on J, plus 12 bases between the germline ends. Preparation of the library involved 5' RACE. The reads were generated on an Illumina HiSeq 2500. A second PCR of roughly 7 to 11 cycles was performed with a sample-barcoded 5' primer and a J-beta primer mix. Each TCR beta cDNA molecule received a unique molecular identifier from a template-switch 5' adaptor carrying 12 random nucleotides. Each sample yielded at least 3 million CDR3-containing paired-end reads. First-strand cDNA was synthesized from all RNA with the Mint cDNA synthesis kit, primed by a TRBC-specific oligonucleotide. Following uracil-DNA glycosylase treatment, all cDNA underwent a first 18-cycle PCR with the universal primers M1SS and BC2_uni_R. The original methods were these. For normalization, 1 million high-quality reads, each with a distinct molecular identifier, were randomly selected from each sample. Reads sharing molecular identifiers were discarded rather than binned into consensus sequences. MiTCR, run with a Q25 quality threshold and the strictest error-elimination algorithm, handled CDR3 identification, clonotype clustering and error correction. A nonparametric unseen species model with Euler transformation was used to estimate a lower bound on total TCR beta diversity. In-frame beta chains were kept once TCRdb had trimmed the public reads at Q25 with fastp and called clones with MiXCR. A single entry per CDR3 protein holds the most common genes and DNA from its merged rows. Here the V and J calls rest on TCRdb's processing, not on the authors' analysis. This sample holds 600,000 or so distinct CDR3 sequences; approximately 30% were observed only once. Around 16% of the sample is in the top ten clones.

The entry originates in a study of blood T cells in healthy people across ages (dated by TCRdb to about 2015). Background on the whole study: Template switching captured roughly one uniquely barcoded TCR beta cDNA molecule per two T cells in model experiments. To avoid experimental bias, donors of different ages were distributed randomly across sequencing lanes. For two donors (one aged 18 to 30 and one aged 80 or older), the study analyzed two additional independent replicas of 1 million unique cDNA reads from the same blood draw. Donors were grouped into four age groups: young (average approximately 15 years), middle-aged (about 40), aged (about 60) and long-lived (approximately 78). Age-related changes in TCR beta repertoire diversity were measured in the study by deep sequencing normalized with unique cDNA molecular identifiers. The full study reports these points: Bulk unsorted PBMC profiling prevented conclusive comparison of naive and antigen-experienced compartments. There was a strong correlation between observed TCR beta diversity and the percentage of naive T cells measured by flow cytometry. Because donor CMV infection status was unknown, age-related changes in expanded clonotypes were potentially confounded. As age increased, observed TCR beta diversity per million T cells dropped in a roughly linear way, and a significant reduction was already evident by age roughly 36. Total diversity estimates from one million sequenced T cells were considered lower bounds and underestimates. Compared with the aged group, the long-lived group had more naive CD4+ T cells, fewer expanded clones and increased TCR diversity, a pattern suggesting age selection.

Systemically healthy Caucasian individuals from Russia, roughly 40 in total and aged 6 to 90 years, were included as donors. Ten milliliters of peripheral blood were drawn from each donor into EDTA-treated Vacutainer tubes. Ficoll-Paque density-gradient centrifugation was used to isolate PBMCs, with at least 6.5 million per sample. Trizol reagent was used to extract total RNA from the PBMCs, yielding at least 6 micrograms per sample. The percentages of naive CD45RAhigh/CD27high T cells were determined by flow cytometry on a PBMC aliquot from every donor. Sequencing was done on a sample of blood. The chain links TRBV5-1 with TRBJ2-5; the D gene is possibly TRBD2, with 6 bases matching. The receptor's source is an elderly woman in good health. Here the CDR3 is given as CASSLEGTRKETQYF. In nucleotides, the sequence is TGCGCCAGCAGCTTGGAGGGGACTCGTAAAGAGACCCAGTACTTC.